Each of the 14 T cell receptor beta chains below was sequenced from the same sample in a study of T cells in Graves' hyperthyroidism and ophthalmopathy. The CDR3 regions of TCR beta were amplified from RNA transcripts. A first-round RT-PCR of the TCR CDR3 used the HTBI primer set. TCRdb passed the multiplex PCR reads through MiXCR, listing each CDR3 protein once. The table shows about 250,000 distinct CDR3 sequences, with approximately 23% occurring only once. The sequenced sample was blood. These receptors all stem from a woman in her thirties or forties with Graves' ophthalmopathy.

This clonotype came up many times. The rearrangement uses TRBV30 and TRBJ1-2; TRBD1 might be the D (5 bases). Trimming removed 4 bases at V and 4 bases at J, with 13 bases between. The germline gives CDR1 GTSNPN, CDR2 SVGIG (reference sequence). The CDR3 sequence is 13 residues long. The CDR3 DNA is TGTGCCTGGACGGGGGAGGCCCTCTATGGCTACACCTTC. Protein product: CAWTGEALYGYTF.

The V and J genes are TRBV19 and TRBJ1-6; weak D call: TRBD1 (6 bases). This CDR3 spans 14 amino acids. V was shortened by 2 bases and J by 7 bases, with 9 bases between the two germline ends. The germline V gene encodes CDR1 LNHDA and CDR2 SQIVND (reference sequence). CDR3 region: CASSIQGQNSPLHF. The DNA for the CDR3 is TGTGCCAGTAGTATACAAGGACAGAATTCACCCCTCCACTTT.

The CDR3 region is CSAPGAAKEQYF. CDR3 nucleotide sequence: TGCAGTGCTCCCGGGGCGGCAAAGGAGCAGTACTTC. J is TRBJ2-7 and V is TRBV20-1; D may correspond to TRBD1 or TRBD2 (5 bases each). V lost 5 bases and J lost 7, with 15 bases in between. The CDR3 length is 12 residues. CDR1 DFQATT and CDR2 SNEGSKA come from the germline V gene (reference sequence).

The table lists this clonotype with many counts. This chain connects TRBV2 to TRBJ1-5; D ambiguous. The germline V gene has CDR1 SNHLY and CDR2 FYNNEI. The length of the CDR3 is 13 residues. V shed 3 bases and J shed 7 bases, with 10 bases lying between them. CDR3 amino acids: CASSEGPGQPQHF. In DNA, the CDR3 is TGTGCCAGCAGTGAGGGCCCCGGCCAGCCCCAGCATTTT.

The chain combines TRBV12-3 or TRBV12-4 with TRBJ1-3; D possibly corresponds to TRBD1 (6 bases). The V and J ends lost 6 bases and 2 bases respectively, with 14 bases between them. The CDR3 sequence is 15 residues long. In DNA, the CDR3 is TGTGCCAGCAGCAACAGGGAAACGGCTGGAAACACCATATATTTT. Translating gives CASSNRETAGNTIYF.

This clonotype was seen ten or more times. The V and J genes are TRBV12-5 and TRBJ1-1; 8 bases line up with TRBD1. Germline V gives CDR1 LGHNT, CDR2 FRNRAP. This CDR3 region has 15 residues. After removal of 5 bases from V and 3 bases from J, the junction contained 8 bases not matched to a gene. The CDR3 sequence: CASGLQGGGDTEAFF. CDR3 DNA: TGTGCTAGTGGTCTACAGGGGGGAGGGGACACTGAAGCTTTCTTT. Full variable domain (rest looked up from reference TRBV12-5 and TRBJ1-1): DARVTQTPRHKVTEMGQEVTMRCQPILGHNTVFWYRQTMMQGLELLAYFRNRAPLDDSGMPKDRFSAEMPDATLATLKIQPSEPRDSAVYFCASGLQGGGDTEAFFGQGTRLTVV.

This chain links TRBV6-1 with TRBJ2-5; a possible D gene is TRBD2 (5 bases). The CDR3 loop spans 18 amino acids. With 0 bases removed from V and 0 bases from J, the gap between germline ends came to 17 bases. CDR1 and CDR2 from the germline V gene are MNHNS and SASEGT. The CDR3 reads CASSEALVRYRNQETQYF. In DNA form, the CDR3 reads TGTGCCAGCAGTGAAGCACTAGTCAGGTACAGAAACCAAGAGACCCAGTACTTC.

This clonotype was seen repeatedly, ten times or more. This rearrangement joins TRBV29-1 to TRBJ1-1, with D maybe TRBD1 (5 bases). Germline CDR1 and CDR2: SQVTM and ANQGSEA. This CDR3 has 13 residues. Trimming shortened V by 4 bases and J by 1 base, and 10 bases separated the two germline ends. CDR3 residues: CSVVLTGNTEAFF. The CDR3 region has the DNA TGCAGCGTTGTGCTTACAGGGAACACTGAAGCTTTCTTT.

The chain employs TRBV7-2 and TRBJ2-7, with D unclear. Per the germline V gene, CDR1 is SGHTA and CDR2 is FQGNSA. V lost 2 bases to trimming and J lost 5 bases, with 13 bases between them. The CDR3 spans 14 residues. CDR3 coding DNA: TGTGCCAGCAGCTTAAGAGTCAAAGGGAACGAGCAGTACTTC. It codes for CASSLRVKGNEQYF.

This clonotype showed up many times. The chain joins TRBV28 to TRBJ1-1; D not certain. Germline lookup yields CDR1 MDHEN and CDR2 SYDVKM. CDR3 size: 13 residues. The V and J ends lost 3 bases and 0 bases respectively, with 5 bases between them. CDR3 sequence: CASSFTVNTEAFF. CDR3 nucleotide sequence: TGTGCCAGCAGTTTTACGGTGAACACTGAAGCTTTCTTT.

This clonotype was observed many times. Here the CDR3 DNA reads TGTGCCAGCAGTGATGGAACCAGACTTTCAGCTTTCTTT. Translated: CASSDGTRLSAFF. The chain uses TRBV2 and TRBJ1-1; D uncertain. The germline V gene encodes CDR1 SNHLY and CDR2 FYNNEI. With 3 bases removed from V and 10 bases from J, the gap between germline ends came to 15 bases. The length of the CDR3 is 13 residues.

The J gene is TRBJ2-5, the V gene TRBV28; D is unclear. V dropped 4 bases and J dropped 7 bases, with 16 bases sitting between them. The CDR3 loop spans 14 amino acids. The germline CDR1 and CDR2 sequences are MDHEN and SYDVKM. The CDR3 nucleotides read TGTGCCAGCAGTTACGCATCCGTGGGTGGGACCCAGTACTTC. Residues: CASSYASVGGTQYF. Using reference TRBV28 and TRBJ2-5 for the parts outside the CDR3, the full variable domain is DVKVTQSSRYLVKRTGEKVFLECVQDMDHENMFWYRQDPGLGLRLIYFSYDVKMKEKGDIPEGYSVSREKKERFSLILESASTNQTSMYLCASSYASVGGTQYFGPGTRLLVL.

There are a few counts of this clonotype. This chain joins TRBV19 and TRBJ1-5; D gene uncertain. The ends were cut back, 6 bases at V and 0 bases at J, with 12 bases in the middle. In germline, CDR1 is LNHDA, CDR2 SQIVND (reference sequence). The length of the CDR3 is 15 residues. DNA for the CDR3: TGTGCCAGTAGAGTACGGACTCATAGCAATCAGCCCCAGCATTTT. Translated, it gives CASRVRTHSNQPQHF.

This clonotype was observed many times. This chain links TRBV5-1 with TRBJ2-7; TRBD1 matches at 9 bases. The CDR3 runs to 14 residues. The V gene end was trimmed by 6 bases and the J gene end by 1 base; junction bases not matched to a gene: 5. The V gene's germline CDR1 is SGHRS and CDR2 YFSETQ. CDR3 sequence (DNA): TGCGCCAGCACTGCGGGACAGGGATCCTACGAGCAGTACTTC. Translation: CASTAGQGSYEQYF.